This TCR beta chain was sequenced for a study of beta chain features in type 1 diabetes. As every portion of the isolated RNA was reverse transcribed, the sequencing read expressed TCRB transcripts. Here immunoSEQ multiplex PCR was the method, and the copy in TCRdb shows in-frame clones only, minus some. The sample has 200,000 to 300,000 clones, about 30% seen once; the top ten hold 3% to 4%. The CDR3 extends over 14 amino acids. Germline-derived CDR1 and CDR2 are SEHNR and FQNEAQ (reference sequence). V lost 6 bases, J lost 3 bases, and 12 bases lay in between. This clone occurred a few times. The chain joins TRBV7-9 to TRBJ1-5; no firm D call. The source material was central memory CD4+ T cells from blood. The clonotype comes from a man in his thirties or forties in good health. The CDR3 sequence: CASSYDTANQPQHF. The CDR3 nucleotides read TGTGCCAGCAGTTATGACACCGCCAATCAGCCCCAGCATTTT. The full variable domain, with the rest looked up from reference TRBV7-9 and TRBJ1-5, is DTGVSQNPRHKITKRGQNVTFRCDPISEHNRLYWYRQTLGQGPEFLTYFQNEAQLEKSRLLSDRFSAERPKGSFSTLEIQRTEQGDSAMYLCASSYDTANQPQHFGDGTRLSIL.